This entry concerns a single T cell receptor (beta chain). Antigen unknown. These data originate in a study of cytomegalovirus exposure and HLA in healthy donors. Notes on the study in general: In vitro, a few CMV-associated chains proved specific for CMV antigens.

In the PCR, 60 Vbeta and 13 Jbeta primers were used. Per the authors' pipeline: In a later analysis, of 80 million to 90 million unique beta chains, about 10 million appeared in at least two donors. Measured with immunoSEQ multiplex PCR; TCRdb has only the in-frame clones, and not every one. The D gene and trimming were derived from the DNA, and the V and J assignments and clone size from that table. This sample has some 140,000 clones; 79% occur once, and the top ten carry 5% to 8.5%. The origin of this receptor is a man aged 40-49 years in good health and CMV-seropositive. The sample taken for sequencing was PBMCs.

Here the CDR3 DNA reads TGTGCCGCCCGGACAGACCCATCTAAAAACATTCAGTACTTC. It yields the protein CAARTDPSKNIQYF. This chain links TRBV6-6 with TRBJ2-4; a weak D match, TRBD1 (6 bases). The CDR3 contains 14 residues. In germline, CDR1 is MNHNY, CDR2 SVGAGI (reference sequence). Trimming took off 11 bases at V and 4 bases at J, with 18 bases between the two ends.